What follows are 27 T cell receptor beta chains derived from one specimen sequenced in a study of T cells in Graves' hyperthyroidism and ophthalmopathy. Template material for amplifying TCR beta CDR3 regions consisted of RNA transcripts. HTBI primers drove first-round RT-PCR of the TCR CDR3. TCRdb recomputed calls from the multiplex PCR reads with MiXCR, one row per CDR3 protein. The repertoire holds approximately 400,000 distinct CDR3 sequences, with approximately 13% as singletons. The sample taken for sequencing was blood. The receptors stem from a woman aged 60-75 years with Graves' hyperthyroidism.

V and J are TRBV11-2 and TRBJ1-1; D unresolved. V shed 0 bases and J shed 1 base, with 6 bases lying between them. From germline, CDR1 is SGHAT and CDR2 FQNNGV. The CDR3 runs to 14 residues. The DNA for the CDR3 is TGTGCCAGCAGCTTAGAGGCAGAGAACACTGAAGCTTTCTTT. Amino acid sequence: CASSLEAENTEAFF.

This clonotype came up many times. The chain joins TRBV5-8 to TRBJ2-3; D is possibly TRBD1 or TRBD2 (6 bases each). Germline-derived CDR1 and CDR2 are SGHTS and YDEGEE. The CDR3 spans 16 residues. Trimming pared 0 bases from V and 2 bases from J, leaving 13 bases between. This CDR3 reads CASSLDPGAYTDTQYF. CDR3 coding DNA: TGTGCCAGCAGCTTGGACCCGGGGGCTTACACAGATACGCAGTATTTT.

This clonotype was detected many times. The rearrangement links TRBV7-8 to TRBJ2-7; 10 bases are shared with TRBD1. Germline values: CDR1 SGHVS, CDR2 FQNEAQ. The CDR3 loop spans 14 amino acids. V dropped 5 bases and J dropped 3; count of bases not matched to a gene: 4. DNA of the CDR3: TGTGCCAGCAGCGACGGACAGGGGGGCTACGAGCAGTACTTC. Residues: CASSDGQGGYEQYF. The full variable domain, rest sourced from reference TRBV7-8 and TRBJ2-7, is GAGVSQSPRYKVAKRGQDVALRCDPISGHVSLFWYQQALGQGPEFLTYFQNEAQLDKSGLPSDRFFAERPEGSVSTLKIQRTQQEDSAVYLCASSDGQGGYEQYFGPGTRLTVT.

This clonotype was counted a few times. V and J are TRBV29-1 and TRBJ2-3; 11 positions agree with TRBD2. The CDR3 totals 13 residues. Germline CDR1 reads SQVTM; CDR2 reads ANQGSEA. The CDR3 protein is CVTSGRLTDTQYF. CDR3 DNA: TGCGTTACTAGCGGGAGACTCACAGATACGCAGTATTTT.

The J gene is TRBJ2-5, the V gene TRBV30; possibly TRBD2 for D (6 bases). The CDR3 spans 11 residues. In germline, CDR1 is GTSNPN, CDR2 SVGIG (reference sequence). V lost 3 bases and J 10 bases, leaving 12 bases between the germline ends. The chain's CDR3 is CAWRGQGGQYF. CDR3 nucleotides: TGTGCCTGGAGGGGGCAGGGAGGCCAGTACTTC.

This rearrangement joins TRBV20-1 to TRBJ1-6; D remains ambiguous. From germline, CDR1 is DFQATT and CDR2 SNEGSKA (reference sequence). The CDR3 has 16 residues. V lost 3 bases and J lost 6, with 18 bases in between. The CDR3 region is CSASPPGWGSNSPLHF. CDR3 nucleotide sequence: TGCAGTGCTAGCCCCCCCGGGTGGGGTAGTAATTCACCCCTCCACTTT.

This clonotype was counted at least ten times. V and J are TRBV10-3 and TRBJ2-1; D may be TRBD1 (5 bases). Germline V lookup: CDR1 ENHRY, CDR2 SYGVKD. Trimming shortened V by 10 bases and J by 4 bases, and 17 bases separated the two germline ends. There are 14 residues in the CDR3. The CDR3 region is CATKGSQGYNEQFF. The CDR3 DNA is TGTGCCACCAAGGGTAGTCAGGGATACAATGAGCAGTTCTTC.

The sample holds a few counts of this clonotype. The chain couples TRBV9 to TRBJ2-5, with 7 bases lining up with TRBD2. In germline, CDR1 is SGDLS, CDR2 YYNGEE. The CDR3 contains 17 residues. Trimming at V came to 4 bases and at J to 5 bases, leaving 17 bases not matched to a gene. CDR3 coding DNA: TGTGCCAGCAGCCCTAGCTCGGGAGGAAACTTCGGGGAGACCCAGTACTTC. It yields the protein CASSPSSGGNFGETQYF. Based on the CDR3 plus reference TRBV9 and TRBJ2-5, the full variable domain is DSGVTQTPKHLITATGQRVTLRCSPRSGDLSVYWYQQSLDQGLQFLIQYYNGEERAKGNILERFSAQQFPDLHSELNLSSLELGDSALYFCASSPSSGGNFGETQYFGPGTRLLVL.

This clonotype was recorded many times. V gene TRBV3-1 combines with J gene TRBJ1-1; D uncertain. Trimming shortened V by 1 base and J by 2 bases, and 11 bases separated the two germline ends. CDR3 length: 15 amino acids. Germline loops: CDR1 LGHDT, CDR2 YNNKEL (reference sequence). The CDR3: CASSQGDYPNTEAFF. The CDR3 DNA follows: TGTGCCAGCAGCCAAGGCGACTATCCAAACACTGAAGCTTTCTTT.

This clonotype was detected ten times or more. The rearrangement uses TRBV11-2 and TRBJ2-7, with D maybe TRBD2 (6 bases). The CDR3 runs 14 residues. The germline V gene encodes CDR1 SGHAT and CDR2 FQNNGV. Trimming stripped 3 bases from V and 3 bases from J, with 12 bases between. In DNA, the CDR3 is TGTGCCAGCAGCTTGGGGGGATGGAACTACGAGCAGTACTTC. Translated, it gives CASSLGGWNYEQYF.

This rearrangement joins TRBV6-2 or TRBV6-3 to TRBJ2-1; weak D call: TRBD2 (6 bases). Trimming cost V 2 bases and J 2 bases, with 10 bases left between them. CDR3 length: 15 amino acids. CDR1 and CDR2 from the germline V gene are MNHEY and SVGEGT. The CDR3 here is CASSYGGIPYNEQFF. DNA of the CDR3: TGTGCCAGCAGTTACGGCGGGATTCCCTACAATGAGCAGTTCTTC.

This clonotype was observed many times. This chain links TRBV12-3 or TRBV12-4 with TRBJ2-5; 8 bases agree with TRBD2. Germline trimming cut 2 bases from V and 5 bases from J; bases unmatched to any gene: 10. The length of the CDR3 is 16 residues. The CDR3 sequence: CASSLFSGRASETQYF. The CDR3 DNA sequence: TGTGCCAGCAGTTTATTTTCCGGGAGGGCCTCCGAGACCCAGTACTTC.

This rearrangement joins TRBV20-1 to TRBJ2-1; 8 nucleotides match TRBD1. Germline V lookup: CDR1 DFQATT, CDR2 SNEGSKA (reference sequence). The CDR3 totals 13 residues. CDR3 nucleotide sequence: TGCAGCGTTGTAACAGGGGGTTACAATGAGCAGTTCTTC. As protein: CSVVTGGYNEQFF.

On this clonotype itself: This may come from a read error, since a much larger clone is one base off. The V gene is TRBV27, the J gene TRBJ2-7, with D tentatively TRBD1 or TRBD2 (6 bases each). Germline-derived CDR1 and CDR2 are MNHEY and SMNVEV (reference sequence). The CDR3 is 13 residues long. CDR3 region: CASSFPGAVELYF. Written as DNA, the CDR3 is TGTGCCAGCAGTTTCCCGGGGGCGGTGGAGCTGTACTTC.

This clonotype was found many times. The chain recombines TRBV5-1 with TRBJ2-7; D is unresolved. There are 12 residues in the CDR3. V was trimmed by 1 base and J by 2 bases, leaving 4 bases between them. CDR1 SGHRS and CDR2 YFSETQ come from the germline V gene. This CDR3 is CASSLRPYEQYF. In nucleotides, the CDR3 is TGCGCCAGCAGCTTGCGCCCCTACGAGCAGTACTTC. The whole variable domain, filled in from reference TRBV5-1 and TRBJ2-7, reads KAGVTQTPRYLIKTRGQQVTLSCSPISGHRSVSWYQQTPGQGLQFLFEYFSETQRNKGNFPGRFSGRQFSNSRSEMNVSTLELGDSALYLCASSLRPYEQYFGPGTRLTVT.

This clonotype was detected ten times or more. The CDR3 DNA is TGTGCCAGCAGTGGGGAGGGGCTATCCTACAATGAGCAGTTCTTC. Protein: CASSGEGLSYNEQFF. The V and J genes are TRBV28 and TRBJ2-1; 7 positions agree with TRBD2. From germline, CDR1 is MDHEN and CDR2 SYDVKM. V lost 5 bases, J lost 1 base, and 5 bases stayed unmatched. The CDR3 runs 15 residues.

This clonotype showed up many times. J is TRBJ1-1 and V is TRBV27; D remains unclear. The V and J ends lost 5 bases and 0 bases respectively, with 16 bases between them. Germline V gives CDR1 MNHEY, CDR2 SMNVEV (reference sequence). The CDR3 spans 16 residues. In nucleotides, the CDR3 is TGTGCCAGCAGTCCCCGTGCCTACACAATGAACACTGAAGCTTTCTTT. It specifies CASSPRAYTMNTEAFF.

This clonotype has a single count. At one end, the junction sequence differs from germline, possibly due to a read error. The rearrangement joins TRBV12-5 to TRBJ2-2; perhaps TRBD2 as D (6 bases). The CDR3 is made up of 16 amino acids. Germline CDR1 reads LGHNT; CDR2 reads FRNRAP. CDR3: CASGLVGTVDTGELFF. In DNA, the CDR3 is TGTGCTAGTGGCTTGGTCGGGACTGTGGACACCGGGGAGCTGTTTTTT.

This clonotype has more than one count but fewer than ten. In DNA, the CDR3 is TGTGCCAGCAGCTTAAATCGGGACACCCAGGAGACCTTC. This gives the protein CASSLNRDTQETF. The chain couples TRBV7-3 to TRBJ1-2; D might be TRBD1 (6 bases). Germline V gene lookup returns CDR1 SGHTA and CDR2 FQGTGA. This CDR3 is built from 13 residues. Deletions cut 1 base from V and 14 bases from J, with 17 bases between.

J is TRBJ2-4 and V is TRBV19; TRBD2 might be the D (7 bases). V shed 5 bases and J shed 2 bases, with 19 bases lying between them. The CDR3 spans 17 residues. CDR1 is LNHDA, CDR2 SQIVND, per germline (reference sequence). Here the CDR3 DNA reads TGTGCCAGTAGTTTCACGTGGAGGGGGGGAACCAAAAACATTCAGTACTTC. Translation gives CASSFTWRGGTKNIQYF.

This clonotype appeared many times. The V and J genes are TRBV3-1 and TRBJ2-7, with 8 bases fitting TRBD2. Trimming cost V 0 bases and J 5 bases; bases outside gene matches: 12. The CDR3 length is 17 residues. The germline CDR1 and CDR2 sequences are LGHDT and YNNKEL (reference sequence). The CDR3 reads CASSQDRWGLGIDEQYF. DNA for the CDR3: TGTGCCAGCAGCCAAGATAGGTGGGGACTAGGGATCGACGAGCAGTACTTC.

The table lists this clonotype with many counts. The chain recombines TRBV6-1 with TRBJ2-7, with a weak D call TRBD1 (6 bases). The V end was cut by 6 bases, the J end by 5 bases, with 20 bases between. The germline CDR1 and CDR2 sequences are MNHNS and SASEGT. The CDR3 loop spans 15 amino acids. CDR3 amino acids: CASSNRQAFDDEQYF. DNA of the CDR3: TGTGCCAGCAGCAATAGACAGGCCTTTGACGACGAGCAGTACTTC.

This clonotype has at least ten counts. V usage is TRBV5-1 and J usage is TRBJ1-2; 7 bases agree with TRBD1. The CDR3 is made up of 14 amino acids. Germline V gene lookup returns CDR1 SGHRS and CDR2 YFSETQ. Trimming at V came to 2 bases and at J to 6 bases, leaving 7 bases not matched to a gene. The CDR3: CASSFQTGKDGYTF. In DNA form, the CDR3 reads TGCGCCAGCAGCTTCCAGACAGGGAAGGATGGCTACACCTTC.

At least ten counts were recorded for this clonotype. The chain combines TRBV29-1 with TRBJ2-3; D not certain. The CDR3 extends over 14 amino acids. V lost 4 bases to trimming and J lost 0 bases, with 11 bases between them. Germline-derived CDR1 and CDR2 are SQVTM and ANQGSEA. CDR3 bases: TGCAGCGTTGCTTCTGGGTCTAGCACAGATACGCAGTATTTT. Its translation is CSVASGSSTDTQYF.

This clonotype came up many times. The gene calls are TRBV18 and TRBJ2-1; 11 bases align to TRBD2. This CDR3 is built from 15 residues. Germline lookup yields CDR1 KGHSH and CDR2 LQKENI. V shed 3 bases, J shed 4 bases, and the junction held 2 bases outside the gene matches. CDR3 sequence: CASSPTSGGYNEQFF. In DNA form, the CDR3 reads TGTGCCAGCTCACCTACTAGCGGGGGATACAATGAGCAGTTCTTC. The variable domain in full, completed from reference TRBV18 and TRBJ2-1, reads NAGVMQNPRHLVRRRGQEARLRCSPMKGHSHVYWYRQLPEEGLKFMVYLQKENIIDESGMPKERFSAEFPKEGPSILRIQQVVRGDSAAYFCASSPTSGGYNEQFFGPGTRLTVL.

This clonotype was found many times. The chain is built from TRBV6-1 and TRBJ1-2; the D is unclear. Trimming stripped 6 bases from V and 7 bases from J, with 15 bases between. Germline-derived CDR1 and CDR2 are MNHNS and SASEGT. The length of the CDR3 is 13 residues. CDR3 sequence: CASSPTWSGGYTF. The CDR3 DNA reads as TGTGCCAGCAGCCCCACCTGGTCTGGTGGCTACACCTTC.

In its sample, this clonotype was seen many times. The V call is TRBV7-9, the J call TRBJ2-7; D is perhaps TRBD2 (5 bases). This CDR3 is 21 amino acids long. Germline V CDR1 and CDR2: SEHNR, FQNEAQ (reference sequence). Trimming took off 0 bases at V and 2 bases at J, with 29 bases between the two ends. The CDR3 nucleotides read TGTGCCAGCAGCTTAGCTGCGTGGCAGGCCACCCTTCTGGAGGATGCCTACGAGCAGTACTTC. It codes for CASSLAAWQATLLEDAYEQYF.